This T cell receptor beta chain was obtained from a study of T cells after yellow fever vaccination. This clonotype was observed at least ten times. Its antigen is as yet unknown. MiXCR was run by TCRdb on the 5' RACE reads, yielding one entry per CDR3 protein. The repertoire consists of hundreds of thousands of distinct CDR3 sequences, with 12% occurring once and the leading ten covering 15%. The germline V gene encodes CDR1 SEHNR and CDR2 FQNEAQ (reference sequence). The length of the CDR3 is 16 residues. With V trimmed by 5 bases and J by 5 bases, 8 bases remained unmatched. Overall study results and limits: FACS-sorted repertoires could harbor abundant contaminating bulk-population clonotypes. Subsequent booster samples again held most clones from primary vaccination (roughly 95% CD4, about 85% CD8).

The chain employs TRBV7-9 and TRBJ2-5; TRBD2 matches at 13 bases. The sequence was collected from a man aged 25-45 years who received the YFV17D yellow fever vaccine. Sequenced material: PBMCs, taken on the day of the yellow fever booster vaccination. CDR3 sequence reads: CASSGGLAGVGETQYF. DNA for the CDR3: TGTGCCAGCAGCGGAGGACTAGCGGGAGTGGGGGAGACCCAGTACTTC.